The 18 T cell receptor beta chains in this list originate from one sample, sequenced in a study of beta chain features in type 1 diabetes. All of the isolated RNA was reverse transcribed, so expressed TCRB transcripts were sequenced. Produced via immunoSEQ multiplex PCR; TCRdb's table is partial and in-frame only. This table holds around 500,000 clones, approximately 30% found once. Sample: naive CD4+ T cells from blood. The origin of the receptors is a man younger than 35 in good health.

On this clone itself: Distinct nucleotide sequences in the sample also encode this CDR3. J is TRBJ2-7 and V is TRBV5-1, with D possibly being TRBD1 (6 bases). This CDR3 region has 12 residues. Between the trimmed V and J ends, which lost 4 bases and 4 bases, there was a span of 9 bases. Germline assignment: CDR1 SGHRS and CDR2 YFSETQ. The CDR3 bases are TGCGCCAGCAGCCTCGGACAGTACGAGCAGTACTTC. Translating gives CASSLGQYEQYF.

As to this clone: The sample contains more than one DNA sequence encoding this CDR3. This rearrangement joins TRBV15 to TRBJ2-1; TRBD1 is a possible D gene (6 bases). The CDR3 loop spans 16 amino acids. The germline CDR1 and CDR2 sequences are LNHNV and YYDKDF (reference sequence). V was cut by 0 bases and J by 0 bases, with 9 bases left in between. The CDR3 loop is CATSRDRGSSYNEQFF. CDR3 coding DNA: TGTGCCACCAGCAGAGATAGGGGGTCCTCCTACAATGAGCAGTTCTTC. Filled out from reference TRBV15 and TRBJ2-1, the complete variable domain reads DAMVIQNPRYQVTQFGKPVTLSCSQTLNHNVMYWYQQKSSQAPKLLFHYYDKDFNNEADTPDNFQSRRPNTSFCFLDIRSPGLGDTAMYLCATSRDRGSSYNEQFFGPGTRLTVL.

CDR3 DNA: TGTGCCAGCAGCTTGAGGGGGCTCAATGAGCAGTTCTTC. Encoded protein: CASSLRGLNEQFF. The chain combines TRBV11-3 with TRBJ2-1, with 7 bases aligning to TRBD1. The V and J ends lost 3 bases and 6 bases, in that order; junction bases with no gene match: 2. Looked up from germline, CDR1 is SGHNT and CDR2 is YENEEA. The CDR3 is made up of 13 amino acids.

This clone was counted only a few times. The J gene is TRBJ2-5, the V gene TRBV15, with D perhaps TRBD2 (6 bases). Trimming shortened V by 1 base and J by 3 bases, and 18 bases separated the two germline ends. Germline CDR1 LNHNV, CDR2 YYDKDF (reference sequence). This CDR3 spans 17 amino acids. This chain's CDR3 is CATSRVPSLASEETQYF. In DNA form, the CDR3 reads TGTGCCACCAGCAGAGTCCCGTCCCTAGCGAGCGAAGAGACCCAGTACTTC.

J is TRBJ1-5 and V is TRBV30; possibly TRBD1 for D (5 bases). V was trimmed by 0 bases and J by 2 bases, leaving 8 bases between them. There are 14 residues in the CDR3. The germline V gene has CDR1 GTSNPN and CDR2 SVGIG (reference sequence). The CDR3 sequence: CAWSVQAGNQPQHF. CDR3 bases: TGTGCCTGGAGTGTACAGGCGGGCAATCAGCCCCAGCATTTT.

The V and J genes are TRBV6-6 and TRBJ2-7; 7 bases align to TRBD1. CDR1 MNHNY and CDR2 SVGAGI come from the germline V gene (reference sequence). The CDR3 runs to 14 residues. Trimming cost V 2 bases and J 6 bases; bases outside gene matches: 7. In DNA form, the CDR3 reads TGTGCCAGCAGTTACAAATCCGACAGGGTCGAGCAGTACTTC. Amino acids: CASSYKSDRVEQYF.

This clone was seen only a few times. The rearrangement links TRBV6-6 to TRBJ2-1; D is unresolved. CDR1 and CDR2 (germline): MNHNY, SVGAGI (reference sequence). The V end was cut by 2 bases, the J end by 6 bases, with 14 bases between. The CDR3 is 15 residues long. CDR3 in amino acids: CASSYGQLPLNEQFF. The CDR3 DNA reads as TGTGCCAGCAGTTACGGCCAGTTACCTCTCAATGAGCAGTTCTTC.

This chain joins TRBV5-4 and TRBJ2-5; TRBD2 matches at 12 bases. The germline gives CDR1 SGHNT, CDR2 YYREEE (reference sequence). Germline trimming cut 3 bases from V and 5 bases from J; bases unmatched to any gene: 2. This CDR3 region has 14 residues. CDR3 residues: CASSWTSGTETQYF. The CDR3 DNA follows: TGTGCCAGCAGCTGGACTAGCGGGACCGAGACCCAGTACTTC.

The chain joins TRBV25-1 to TRBJ2-1; 10 bases match TRBD2. Trimming at V came to 1 base and at J to 0 bases, leaving 3 bases not matched to a gene. This CDR3 has 17 amino acids. Germline V gives CDR1 MGHDK, CDR2 SYGVNS. The CDR3 coding sequence is TGTGCCAGCAGTGAATGGGCTAGCGGGAGCTCCTACAATGAGCAGTTCTTC. Amino acids: CASSEWASGSSYNEQFF.

CDR3 nucleotide sequence: TGTGCCAGCAGCCGTCCGGGCGGTCTAGCGGGGATCAATGAGCAGTTCTTC. Translating gives CASSRPGGLAGINEQFF. V gene TRBV14 combines with J gene TRBJ2-1, with 9 bases that match TRBD2. The CDR3 sequence is 17 residues long. V lost 4 bases, J lost 6 bases, and 13 bases stayed unmatched. The germline gives CDR1 SGHDN, CDR2 FVKESK.

This CDR3 reads CAWITPAGGADTQYF. In DNA, the CDR3 is TGTGCCTGGATAACGCCAGCGGGAGGAGCAGATACGCAGTATTTT. The chain employs TRBV30 and TRBJ2-3; 9 bases map to TRBD2. This CDR3 spans 15 amino acids. With 4 bases clipped from V and 4 bases from J, the junction kept 9 bases outside the gene matches. Germline-derived CDR1 and CDR2 are GTSNPN and SVGIG (reference sequence).

This clone was counted a few times. The chain recombines TRBV19 with TRBJ2-3; D unclear. Germline CDR1 LNHDA, CDR2 SQIVND (reference sequence). The CDR3 runs 11 residues. Trimming took 4 bases from V and 9 from J, leaving 8 bases between them. The CDR3 region has the DNA TGTGCCAGTAGTACGCCCAGAACGCAGTATTTT. Translated, it gives CASSTPRTQYF.

The chain is built from TRBV28 and TRBJ1-5, with D possibly matching TRBD1 (6 bases). CDR1 is MDHEN, CDR2 SYDVKM, per germline. V was pared by 2 bases and J by 3 bases, with 11 bases between. The CDR3 has 15 residues. The CDR3 bases are TGTGCCAGCAGTTTAGCGGGGGCTGACAATCAGCCCCAGCATTTT. Translated, it gives CASSLAGADNQPQHF. Looking up the rest from reference TRBV28 and TRBJ1-5 gives the full variable domain: DVKVTQSSRYLVKRTGEKVFLECVQDMDHENMFWYRQDPGLGLRLIYFSYDVKMKEKGDIPEGYSVSREKKERFSLILESASTNQTSMYLCASSLAGADNQPQHFGDGTRLSIL.

A remark on this clone: Different DNA sequences within this sample yield the same CDR3. V is TRBV2 and J is TRBJ2-3, with 7 nucleotides matching TRBD1. CDR3 length: 14 residues. CDR1 and CDR2 from the germline V gene are SNHLY and FYNNEI. V was pared by 3 bases and J by 1 base, with 1 base of the junction left unmatched. This chain's CDR3 is CASSDQGGTDTQYF. DNA for the CDR3: TGTGCCAGCAGTGATCAGGGGGGCACAGATACGCAGTATTTT.

The V and J genes are TRBV30 and TRBJ1-4; D possibly corresponds to TRBD1 (6 bases). Germline CDR1 reads GTSNPN; CDR2 reads SVGIG (reference sequence). Trimming took 5 bases from V and 6 from J, leaving 22 bases between them. The CDR3 is 16 amino acids. The CDR3: CAWAKQGSGVDEKLFF. The CDR3 nucleotides read TGTGCCTGGGCTAAACAGGGATCGGGTGTGGATGAAAAACTGTTTTTT.

This clone was counted between two and nine times. The V call is TRBV30, the J call TRBJ2-7, with D tentatively TRBD1 (6 bases). V shed 6 bases and J shed 0 bases, with 15 bases lying between them. The CDR3 has 14 residues. Germline CDR1 is GTSNPN and CDR2 is SVGIG (reference sequence). CDR3 nucleotide sequence: TGTGCCTGCCACCGGGACACCAGCTCCTACGAGCAGTACTTC. This codes for CACHRDTSSYEQYF.

This clone was counted between two and nine times. This chain uses TRBV23-1 with TRBJ2-6, with 7 bases identical to TRBD1. TRBV23-1 belongs to the ORF category, with a function that is uncertain. This CDR3 comprises 17 residues. Trimming removed 4 bases from V and 0 bases from J; junction bases left unmatched: 6. CDR3 protein: CASSPGQRSSGANVLTF. In DNA form, the CDR3 reads TGCGCCAGCAGTCCGGGACAGCGGAGCTCTGGGGCCAACGTCCTGACTTTC.

This clone has more than one count but fewer than ten. The chain links TRBV7-9 to TRBJ2-3, with a weak D call TRBD2 (6 bases). CDR3 size: 13 residues. Germline CDR1 SEHNR, CDR2 FQNEAQ (reference sequence). V lost 7 bases and J lost 7, with 15 bases in between. The CDR3 reads CASILSGSHTQYF. CDR3 nucleotide sequence: TGTGCCAGCATACTTAGCGGATCACATACGCAGTATTTT.